The text below deals with one T cell receptor (beta chain). As processed by the authors: Scientists estimated how many nucleated cells there were by amplifying reference gene primers. Clones were read by immunoSEQ multiplex PCR, and TCRdb kept only the in-frame ones, dropping some. For V, J and clone size, that table is used; D and trimming come from the DNA. Found here are about 200,000 clones, over 75% of them singletons; the top ten hold about 7.4%. The data derive from a study of blood T cell repertoires in COVID-19. Across the whole study: Collection of acute and convalescent COVID-19 samples took place in the United States, Italy and Spain. T cells, B-cell-depleted T cells, or PBMCs provided the cDNA or gDNA that served as material.

V lost 5 bases to trimming and J lost 8 bases; unmatched junction nucleotides: 4. Germline V lookup: CDR1 WSHSY, CDR2 SAAADI. The CDR3 is 13 residues long. The V gene is TRBV10-2, the J gene TRBJ1-2; 11 nucleotides align to TRBD1. Sequenced input: peripheral blood. This sequence was found in a woman of 80 years or more with acute or convalescent COVID-19. CDR3 in amino acids: CASSRTGGGGYTF. CDR3 nucleotide sequence: TGCGCCAGCAGTAGGACAGGGGGCGGCGGCTACACCTTC.